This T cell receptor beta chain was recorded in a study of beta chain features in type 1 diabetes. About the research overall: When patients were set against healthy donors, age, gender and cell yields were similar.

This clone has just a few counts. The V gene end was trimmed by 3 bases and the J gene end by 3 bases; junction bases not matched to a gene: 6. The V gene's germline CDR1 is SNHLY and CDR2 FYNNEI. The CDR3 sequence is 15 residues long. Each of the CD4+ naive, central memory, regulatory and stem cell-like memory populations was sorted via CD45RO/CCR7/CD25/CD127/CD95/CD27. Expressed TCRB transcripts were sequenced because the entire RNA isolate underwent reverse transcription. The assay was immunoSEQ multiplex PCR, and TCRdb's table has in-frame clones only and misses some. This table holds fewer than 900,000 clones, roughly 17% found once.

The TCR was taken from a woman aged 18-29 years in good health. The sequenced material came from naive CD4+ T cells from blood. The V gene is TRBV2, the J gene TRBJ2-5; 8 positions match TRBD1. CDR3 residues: CASSDFPGQEETQYF. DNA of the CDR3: TGTGCCAGCAGTGATTTCCCGGGACAGGAAGAGACCCAGTACTTC.